This passage covers 13 T cell receptor beta chains from one sample sequenced in a study of T cells of healthy individuals. TCRdb fed the 5' RACE reads into MiXCR, producing one record per CDR3 protein. In the table there are about 53,000 distinct CDR3 sequences, roughly 14% of which are singletons. These receptors were taken from a human donor in good health.

This clonotype has ten or more counts. The chain employs TRBV2 and TRBJ2-1, with D perhaps matching TRBD1 or TRBD2 (5 bases each). CDR3 length equals 14 residues. Germline CDR1 reads SNHLY; CDR2 reads FYNNEI. Trimming removed 6 bases at V and 7 bases at J, with 16 bases between. The CDR3 DNA follows: TGTGCCAGCAGGGGCGACAGCGGTACTAATGAGCAGTTCTTC. Translation: CASRGDSGTNEQFF.

The V gene is TRBV29-1, the J gene TRBJ1-1; the D is unclear. The ends were cut back, 4 bases at V and 1 base at J, with 7 bases in the middle. Germline assignment: CDR1 SQVTM and CDR2 ANQGSEA. The CDR3 is 12 amino acids. The CDR3, as DNA: TGCAGCGTTGTCGGTCAGAACACTGAAGCTTTCTTT. It translates to CSVVGQNTEAFF.

There are a few counts of this clonotype. The chain employs TRBV4-2 and TRBJ2-5, with no clear D. Germline values: CDR1 LGHNA, CDR2 YNFKEQ. V shed 0 bases and J shed 3 bases, with 8 bases lying between them. This CDR3 contains 14 residues. The CDR3, as DNA: TGTGCCAGCAGCCAAGATGTCCTGAAAGAGACCCAGTACTTC. Protein sequence: CASSQDVLKETQYF.

This clonotype was detected a few times. The chain has TRBV5-1 and TRBJ2-7; D gene unclear. Trimming stripped 4 bases from V and 2 bases from J, with 10 bases between. Germline V gene sequence: CDR1 SGHRS, CDR2 YFSETQ. This CDR3 has 13 residues. This CDR3 reads CASSPGDTYEQYF. In DNA form, the CDR3 reads TGCGCCAGCAGCCCAGGAGATACCTACGAGCAGTACTTC.

This clonotype was counted many times. The V call is TRBV5-6, the J call TRBJ1-1; tentatively, D is TRBD1 (6 bases). V lost 3 bases, J lost 6 bases, and 12 bases lay in between. Per the germline V gene, CDR1 is SGHDT and CDR2 is YYEEEE. CDR3 length: 13 residues. Written as DNA, the CDR3 is TGTGCCAGCAGCTCCGGGACACACCCTGAAGCTTTCTTT. This gives the protein CASSSGTHPEAFF.

There are many counts of this clonotype. This chain uses TRBV14 with TRBJ1-4, with D unresolved. The V end lost 0 bases, the J end lost 8 bases, and 16 bases lay between the germline ends. The CDR3 consists of 16 residues. Germline CDR1 and CDR2: SGHDN and FVKESK. This chain's CDR3 is CASSQELNPSQEKLFF. In nucleotides, the CDR3 is TGTGCCAGCAGCCAAGAATTGAACCCCTCGCAGGAAAAACTGTTTTTT. Full variable domain (remainder filled in from reference TRBV14 and TRBJ1-4): EAGVTQFPSHSVIEKGQTVTLRCDPISGHDNLYWYRRVMGKEIKFLLHFVKESKQDESGMPNNRFLAERTGGTYSTLKVQPAELEDSGVYFCASSQELNPSQEKLFFGSGTQLSVL.

This clonotype occurred many times. The chain has TRBV20-1 and TRBJ1-1; weak D call: TRBD1 (6 bases). Deletions cut 4 bases from V and 4 bases from J, with 19 bases between. The CDR3 spans 15 residues. CDR1 and CDR2 from the germline V gene are DFQATT and SNEGSKA (reference sequence). This chain's CDR3 is CSATDSHQRSTEAFF. CDR3 nucleotide sequence: TGCAGTGCTACGGACAGTCACCAGAGGAGCACTGAAGCTTTCTTT.

In this sample, this clonotype turned up many times. The chain uses TRBV24-1 and TRBJ2-1, with 11 nucleotides matching TRBD2. Trimming took 5 bases from V and 3 from J; bases not matched to a gene: 5. The CDR3 totals 16 residues. The germline V gene has CDR1 KGHDR and CDR2 SFDVKD. CDR3 region: CATSAASGGYYNEQFF. The CDR3 DNA is TGTGCCACCAGTGCGGCTAGCGGGGGGTACTACAATGAGCAGTTCTTC.

This clonotype was seen at least ten times. The chain joins TRBV4-3 to TRBJ1-4; D unresolved. The DNA matches TRBJ2-2 better at its end, which makes the J call doubtful. This CDR3 is built from 13 residues. Germline V CDR1 and CDR2: LGHNA, YSLEER. CDR3 nucleotides: TGCGCCAGCAGCCCGGTAATGCCAGGGGAGCTGTTTTTT. Its protein is CASSPVMPGELFF.

This clonotype was detected only a few times. V is TRBV5-1 and J is TRBJ2-6, with 7 bases identical to TRBD1. The CDR3 extends over 20 amino acids. V was clipped by 4 bases and J by 1 base; unmatched bases: 17. Germline CDR1 reads SGHRS; CDR2 reads YFSETQ. CDR3 in amino acids: CASSPIRDSRIPSGANVLTF. The CDR3 nucleotides are TGCGCCAGCAGCCCGATTCGGGACAGCCGGATTCCTTCTGGGGCCAACGTCCTGACTTTC.

This clonotype was counted at least ten times. The chain's CDR3 is CASSNQGSGANVLTF. CDR3 coding DNA: TGTGCCAGTAGTAACCAGGGCTCTGGGGCCAACGTCCTGACTTTC. The chain combines TRBV19 with TRBJ2-6; possibly TRBD1 for D (5 bases). The CDR3 runs to 15 residues. The V end lost 4 bases, the J end lost 0 bases, and 7 bases lay between the germline ends. Germline V gene lookup returns CDR1 LNHDA and CDR2 SQIVND (reference sequence).

Ten or more counts support this clonotype. The rearrangement joins TRBV20-1 to TRBJ2-3; 11 bases line up with TRBD2. CDR1 DFQATT and CDR2 SNEGSKA come from the germline V gene (reference sequence). The CDR3 contains 14 residues. V gave up 5 bases and J gave up 2 bases; unmatched junction bases: 3. CDR3 loop: CSAPTSGITDTQYF. CDR3 DNA: TGCAGTGCTCCGACTAGCGGGATCACAGATACGCAGTATTTT.

This clonotype was seen more than once but under ten times. The chain employs TRBV19 and TRBJ2-7; tentatively, D is TRBD1 (6 bases). The CDR3 covers 13 residues. V was pared by 5 bases and J by 3 bases, with 11 bases between. The germline CDR1 and CDR2 sequences are LNHDA and SQIVND (reference sequence). The CDR3 here is CASSYGQSYEQYF. As DNA, the CDR3 is TGTGCCAGTAGTTATGGACAGAGCTACGAGCAGTACTTC.